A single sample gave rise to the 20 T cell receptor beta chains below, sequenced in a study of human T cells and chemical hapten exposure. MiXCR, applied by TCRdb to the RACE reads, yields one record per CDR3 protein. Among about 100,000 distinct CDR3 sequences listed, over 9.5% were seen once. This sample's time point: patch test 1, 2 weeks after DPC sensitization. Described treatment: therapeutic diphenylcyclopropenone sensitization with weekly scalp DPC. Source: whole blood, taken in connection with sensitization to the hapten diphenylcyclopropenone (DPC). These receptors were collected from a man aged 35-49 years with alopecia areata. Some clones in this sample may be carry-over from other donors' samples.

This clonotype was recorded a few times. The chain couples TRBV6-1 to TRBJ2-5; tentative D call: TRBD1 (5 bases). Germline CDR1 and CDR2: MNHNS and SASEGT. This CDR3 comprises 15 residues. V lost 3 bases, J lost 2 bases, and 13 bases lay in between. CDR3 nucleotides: TGTGCCAGCAGTGAGATGGGGCAGAAACAAGAGACCCAGTACTTC. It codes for CASSEMGQKQETQYF.

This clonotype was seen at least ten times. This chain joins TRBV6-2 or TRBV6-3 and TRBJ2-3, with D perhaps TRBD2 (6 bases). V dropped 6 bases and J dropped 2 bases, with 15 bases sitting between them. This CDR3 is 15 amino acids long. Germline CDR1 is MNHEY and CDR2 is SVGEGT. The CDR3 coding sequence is TGTGCCAGCAGCCCCACGGGACTCTACACAGATACGCAGTATTTT. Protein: CASSPTGLYTDTQYF.

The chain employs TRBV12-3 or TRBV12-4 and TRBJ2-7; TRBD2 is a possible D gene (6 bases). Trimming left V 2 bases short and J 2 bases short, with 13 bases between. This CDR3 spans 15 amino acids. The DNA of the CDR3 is TGTGCCAGCAGTTTAAGTAGCGGAGGGGCCTACGAGCAGTACGTC. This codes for CASSLSSGGAYEQYV.

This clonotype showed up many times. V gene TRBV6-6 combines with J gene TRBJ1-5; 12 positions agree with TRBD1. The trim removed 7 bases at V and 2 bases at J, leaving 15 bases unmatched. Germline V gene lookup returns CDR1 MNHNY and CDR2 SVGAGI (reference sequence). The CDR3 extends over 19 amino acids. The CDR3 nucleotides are TGTGCCAGCAACAAACCTCCGGGACAGGGGGCGGCTGGCAATCAGCCCCAGCATTTT. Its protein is CASNKPPGQGAAGNQPQHF.

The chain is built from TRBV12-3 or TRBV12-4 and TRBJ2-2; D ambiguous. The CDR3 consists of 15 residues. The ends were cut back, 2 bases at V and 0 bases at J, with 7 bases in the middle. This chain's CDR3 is CASSLTGSNTGELFF. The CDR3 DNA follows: TGTGCCAGCAGTTTAACGGGCTCGAACACCGGGGAGCTGTTTTTT.

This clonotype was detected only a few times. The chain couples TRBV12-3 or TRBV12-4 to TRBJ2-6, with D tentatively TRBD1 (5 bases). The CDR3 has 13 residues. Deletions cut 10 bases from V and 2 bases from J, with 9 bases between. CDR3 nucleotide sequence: TGTGCCATCGACAGTACTGGGGCCAACGTCCTGACTTTC. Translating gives CAIDSTGANVLTF.

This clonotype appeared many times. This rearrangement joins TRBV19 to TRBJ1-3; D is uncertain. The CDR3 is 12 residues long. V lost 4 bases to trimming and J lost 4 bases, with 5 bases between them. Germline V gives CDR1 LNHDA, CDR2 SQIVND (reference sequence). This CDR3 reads CASSTLGNTIYF. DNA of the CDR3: TGTGCCAGTAGTACCCTCGGAAACACCATATATTTT.

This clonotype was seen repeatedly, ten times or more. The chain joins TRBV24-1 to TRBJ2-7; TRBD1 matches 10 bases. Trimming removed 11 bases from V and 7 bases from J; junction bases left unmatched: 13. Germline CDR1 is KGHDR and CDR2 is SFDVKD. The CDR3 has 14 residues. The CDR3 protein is CAIVNRDRGWEQYV. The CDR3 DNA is TGTGCCATCGTTAACCGGGACAGGGGTTGGGAGCAGTACGTC.

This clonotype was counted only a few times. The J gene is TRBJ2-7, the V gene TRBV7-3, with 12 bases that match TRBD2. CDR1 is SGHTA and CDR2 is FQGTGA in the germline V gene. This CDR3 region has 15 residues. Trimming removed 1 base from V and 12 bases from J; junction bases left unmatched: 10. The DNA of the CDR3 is TGTGCCAGCAGCTTAAGACTAGCGGGAGCGGAAGGGGGGTACGTC. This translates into CASSLRLAGAEGGYV.

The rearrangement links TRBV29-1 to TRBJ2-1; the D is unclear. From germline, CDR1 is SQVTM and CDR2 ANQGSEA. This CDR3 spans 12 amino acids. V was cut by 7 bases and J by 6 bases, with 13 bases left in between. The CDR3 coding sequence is TGCAGCGCTGGGCGGCCCGGCAATGAGCAGTTCTTC. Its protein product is CSAGRPGNEQFF.

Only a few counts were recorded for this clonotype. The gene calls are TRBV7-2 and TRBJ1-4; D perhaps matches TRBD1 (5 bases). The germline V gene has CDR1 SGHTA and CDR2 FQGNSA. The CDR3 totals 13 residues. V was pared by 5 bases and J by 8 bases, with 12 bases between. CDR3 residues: CASSPGQGEKLFF. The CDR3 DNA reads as TGTGCCAGCAGCCCCGGACAAGGAGAAAAACTGTTTTTT. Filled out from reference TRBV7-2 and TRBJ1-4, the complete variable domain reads GAGVSQSPSNKVTEKGKDVELRCDPISGHTALYWYRQSLGQGLEFLIYFQGNSAPDKSGLPSDRFSAERTGGSVSTLTIQRTQQEDSAVYLCASSPGQGEKLFFGSGTQLSVL.

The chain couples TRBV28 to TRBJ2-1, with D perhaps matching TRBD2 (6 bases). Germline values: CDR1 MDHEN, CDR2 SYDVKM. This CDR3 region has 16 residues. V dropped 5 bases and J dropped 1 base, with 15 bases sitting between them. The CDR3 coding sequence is TGTGCCAGCAGTCACTCTAGCGCCCATTCCTACAATGAGCAGTTCTTC. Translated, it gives CASSHSSAHSYNEQFF.

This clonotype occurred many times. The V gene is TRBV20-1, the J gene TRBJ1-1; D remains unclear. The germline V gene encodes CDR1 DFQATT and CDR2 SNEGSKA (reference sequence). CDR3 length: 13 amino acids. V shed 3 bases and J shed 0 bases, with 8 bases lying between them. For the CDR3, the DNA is TGCAGTGCTAGTAACGCGGTGAACACTGAAGCTTTCTTT. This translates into CSASNAVNTEAFF.

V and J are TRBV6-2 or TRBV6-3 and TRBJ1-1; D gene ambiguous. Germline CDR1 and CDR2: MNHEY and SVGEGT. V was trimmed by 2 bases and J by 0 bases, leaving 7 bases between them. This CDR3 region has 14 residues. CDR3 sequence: CASSYGPMNTEAFF. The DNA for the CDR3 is TGTGCCAGCAGTTACGGACCGATGAACACTGAAGCTTTCTTT.

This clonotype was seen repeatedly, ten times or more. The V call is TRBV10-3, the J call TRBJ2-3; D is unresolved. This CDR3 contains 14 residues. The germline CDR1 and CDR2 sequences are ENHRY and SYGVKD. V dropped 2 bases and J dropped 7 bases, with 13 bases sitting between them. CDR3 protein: CAISEPRKAYTQYF. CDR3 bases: TGTGCCATCAGTGAGCCTAGGAAGGCGTATACGCAGTATTTT.

The DNA for the CDR3 is TGTGCCAGTCGCGAGGTCTCTAACTATGGCTACACCTTC. Its translation is CASREVSNYGYTF. The J gene is TRBJ1-2, the V gene TRBV19, with no clear D. Trimming cost V 8 bases and J 0 bases, with 10 bases left between them. CDR1 is LNHDA and CDR2 is SQIVND in the germline V gene (reference sequence). The CDR3 runs 13 residues. The full variable domain, rest sourced from reference TRBV19 and TRBJ1-2, is DGGITQSPKYLFRKEGQNVTLSCEQNLNHDAMYWYRQDPGQGLRLIYYSQIVNDFQKGDIAEGYSVSREKKESFPLTVTSAQKNPTAFYLCASREVSNYGYTFGSGTRLTVV.

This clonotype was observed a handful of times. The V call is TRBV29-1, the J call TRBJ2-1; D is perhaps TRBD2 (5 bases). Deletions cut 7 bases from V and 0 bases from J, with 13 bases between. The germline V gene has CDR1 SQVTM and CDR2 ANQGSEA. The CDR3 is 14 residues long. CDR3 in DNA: TGCAGCGCAAGGACTGGCAGCTCCTACAATGAGCAGTTCTTC. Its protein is CSARTGSSYNEQFF.

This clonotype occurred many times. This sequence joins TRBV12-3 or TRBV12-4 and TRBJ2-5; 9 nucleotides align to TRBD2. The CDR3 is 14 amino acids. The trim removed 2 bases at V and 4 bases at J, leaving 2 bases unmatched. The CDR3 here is CASSLLAGSETQYF. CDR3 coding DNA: TGTGCCAGCAGTTTACTAGCGGGGTCAGAGACCCAGTACTTC.

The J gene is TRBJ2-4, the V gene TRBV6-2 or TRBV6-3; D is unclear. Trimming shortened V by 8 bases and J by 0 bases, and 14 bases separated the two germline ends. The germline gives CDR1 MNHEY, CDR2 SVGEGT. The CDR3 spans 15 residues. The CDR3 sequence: CASRPSDLAKNIQYF. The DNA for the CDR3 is TGTGCCAGCCGGCCCTCTGACCTAGCCAAAAACATTCAGTACTTC.

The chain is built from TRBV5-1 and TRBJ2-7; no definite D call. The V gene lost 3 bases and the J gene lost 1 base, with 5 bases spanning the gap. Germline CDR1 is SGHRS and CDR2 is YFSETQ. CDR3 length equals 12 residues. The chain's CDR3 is CASSSTSYEQYF. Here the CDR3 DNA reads TGCGCCAGCAGCTCCACATCCTACGAGCAGTACTTC.